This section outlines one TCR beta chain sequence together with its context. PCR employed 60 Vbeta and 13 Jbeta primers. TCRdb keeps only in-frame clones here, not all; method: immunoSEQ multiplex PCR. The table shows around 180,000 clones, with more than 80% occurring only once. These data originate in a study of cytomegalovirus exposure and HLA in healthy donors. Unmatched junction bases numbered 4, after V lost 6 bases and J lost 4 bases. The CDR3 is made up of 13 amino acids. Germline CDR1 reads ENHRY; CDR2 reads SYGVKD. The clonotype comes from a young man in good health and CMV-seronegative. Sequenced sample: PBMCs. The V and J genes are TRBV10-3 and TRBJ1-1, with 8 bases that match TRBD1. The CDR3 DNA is TGTGCCATCAGGGAAACAGGGGGCACTGAAGCTTTCTTT. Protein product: CAIRETGGTEAFF.